The 23 T cell receptor beta chains below were found in one sample sequenced in a study of metastatic and nonmetastatic thyroid tumors. With MiXCR, TCRdb reprocessed the PCR reads. Of under 35,000 clones in the sample, 20% to 25% were seen once. None of the patients had undergone any treatment ahead of thyroid surgery. The sample was blood. These receptors originate from a female donor with papillary thyroid cancer or a benign thyroid nodule (not recorded which). Some clones in this sample may be carry-over from other donors' samples.

This clone was found a few times. The gene calls are TRBV2 and TRBJ1-5; the D is unclear. The V end lost 7 bases, the J end lost 4 bases, and 11 bases lay between the germline ends. Per the germline V gene, CDR1 is SNHLY and CDR2 is FYNNEI. The CDR3 loop spans 13 amino acids. Written as DNA, the CDR3 is TGTGCCAGCAATACGGGAGGAAATCAGCCCCAGCATTTT. Protein sequence: CASNTGGNQPQHF.

By sample fraction, this clone is medium-sized. The CDR3: CASSSGQGVYEQYF. As DNA, the CDR3 is TGTGCCAGCAGCTCCGGACAGGGGGTCTACGAGCAGTACTTC. This chain uses TRBV11-3 with TRBJ2-7, with 10 nucleotides matching TRBD1. V trimming: 4 bases; J trimming: 3 bases; junction bases outside the gene matches: 3. Per the germline V gene, CDR1 is SGHNT and CDR2 is YENEEA. CDR3 size: 14 residues.

This clone was seen a few times. J is TRBJ2-7 and V is TRBV28, with D possibly TRBD2 on 5 matching bases. This CDR3 has 14 residues. V lost 4 bases to trimming and J lost 3 bases, with 13 bases between them. Germline V gene lookup returns CDR1 MDHEN and CDR2 SYDVKM. The CDR3 DNA sequence: TGTGCCAGCAGTTCCGAGGGATCCAACTACGAGCAGTACTTC. Amino acid sequence: CASSSEGSNYEQYF.

This clone was observed many times. This rearrangement joins TRBV20-1 to TRBJ2-1; no clear D gene. The V and J ends lost 4 bases and 7 bases respectively, with 8 bases between them. CDR1 DFQATT and CDR2 SNEGSKA come from the germline V gene (reference sequence). CDR3 length: 11 amino acids. For the CDR3, the DNA is TGCAGTGCTACCCGTAGAAATGAGCAGTTCTTC. Translation gives CSATRRNEQFF.

The sample holds one count of this clone. V gene TRBV5-1 combines with J gene TRBJ1-2, with 7 positions matching TRBD1. The germline gives CDR1 SGHRS, CDR2 YFSETQ. V lost 0 bases, J lost 6 bases, and 20 bases stayed unmatched. This CDR3 is 19 amino acids long. The CDR3 region has the DNA TGCGCCAGCAGCTTGGCCGGGAGGGGGCCTTCCTGGAGGGTGCATGGCTACACCTTC. This gives the protein CASSLAGRGPSWRVHGYTF.

The sample holds many counts of this clone. CDR3: CASSLATLAGAAETQYF. CDR3 sequence (DNA): TGTGCCAGCAGCTTGGCCACCCTAGCGGGAGCGGCGGAGACCCAGTACTTC. The rearrangement links TRBV5-8 to TRBJ2-5; 10 nucleotides agree with TRBD2. The CDR3 extends over 17 amino acids. The ends lost 0 bases at V and 5 bases at J; junction bases unmatched: 10. CDR1 is SGHTS, CDR2 YDEGEE, per germline.

This clone is labeled as medium-sized. V is TRBV20-1 and J is TRBJ2-7, with D perhaps matching TRBD2 (6 bases). V was clipped by 2 bases and J by 0 bases, with 20 bases between them. The CDR3 has 17 amino acids. Germline CDR1 reads DFQATT; CDR2 reads SNEGSKA (reference sequence). The CDR3 reads CSARQVLEDYGSYEQYF. The CDR3 DNA is TGCAGTGCTAGACAGGTTCTGGAGGACTACGGCTCCTACGAGCAGTACTTC.

The chain recombines TRBV6-1 with TRBJ1-5; D is unclear. V gave up 3 bases and J gave up 0 bases, with 6 bases separating them. This CDR3 is 14 amino acids long. CDR1 is MNHNS, CDR2 SASEGT, per germline. CDR3 bases: TGTGCCAGCAGTGACCTTTATAGCAATCAGCCCCAGCATTTT. This encodes CASSDLYSNQPQHF.

As to this clone: A read error may produce the germline difference seen at one junction end. The chain links TRBV14 to TRBJ2-5; D possibly corresponds to TRBD1 (6 bases). Germline loops: CDR1 SGHDN, CDR2 FVKESK. This CDR3 spans 14 amino acids. For the CDR3, the DNA is TGCGCCAGCAGCCAGTACAGGGACGGAGAGAACCAGTACTTC. Protein product: CASSQYRDGENQYF.

The chain is built from TRBV19 and TRBJ2-2; 8 bases are shared with TRBD1. This CDR3 contains 14 residues. Per the germline V gene, CDR1 is LNHDA and CDR2 is SQIVND (reference sequence). The J segment lost 4 bases and the V segment lost 6 bases, leaving 4 bases of the junction unmatched. Here the CDR3 reads CASSQGAGTGELFF. The CDR3 nucleotides are TGTGCCAGTAGCCAGGGGGCAGGCACCGGGGAGCTGTTTTTT.

This clone was detected a few times. The chain is built from TRBV12-5 and TRBJ2-1; D is unclear. This CDR3 region has 13 residues. Trimming removed 3 bases at V and 7 bases at J, with 10 bases between. The germline V gene has CDR1 LGHNT and CDR2 FRNRAP. This CDR3 is CASGLSMNNEQFF. CDR3 coding DNA: TGTGCTAGTGGTTTAAGTATGAATAATGAGCAGTTCTTC.

This chain links TRBV20-1 with TRBJ2-1; D is unclear. Trimming removed 4 bases at V and 5 bases at J, with 18 bases between. Germline lookup yields CDR1 DFQATT and CDR2 SNEGSKA (reference sequence). The CDR3 extends over 15 amino acids. In nucleotides, the CDR3 is TGCAGTGCTAAAGGACGTCAAGCTCGGAACAATGAGCAGTTCTTC. It is translated as CSAKGRQARNNEQFF.

This chain connects TRBV7-8 to TRBJ2-7, with a possible D match to TRBD2 (5 bases). The V gene lost 3 bases and the J gene lost 1 base, with 16 bases spanning the gap. The CDR3 extends over 16 amino acids. Per germline, CDR1 SGHVS and CDR2 FQNEAQ. The CDR3 sequence is CASSFGPDFSSYEQYF. CDR3 DNA: TGTGCCAGCAGCTTTGGGCCGGACTTTTCTTCCTACGAGCAGTACTTC. Full variable domain (outside the CDR3, taken from reference TRBV7-8 and TRBJ2-7): GAGVSQSPRYKVAKRGQDVALRCDPISGHVSLFWYQQALGQGPEFLTYFQNEAQLDKSGLPSDRFFAERPEGSVSTLKIQRTQQEDSAVYLCASSFGPDFSSYEQYFGPGTRLTVT.

By sample fraction, this clone is medium-sized (0.01 to 0.1%). The chain combines TRBV20-1 with TRBJ2-7; TRBD2 agrees at 10 bases. Germline loops: CDR1 DFQATT, CDR2 SNEGSKA (reference sequence). The CDR3 has 18 amino acids. V lost 1 base and J lost 1; bases outside the gene matches: 13. CDR3 region: CSARAASGRSLRSYEQYF. CDR3 nucleotide sequence: TGCAGTGCTAGAGCGGCTAGCGGGAGATCTTTAAGGTCCTACGAGCAGTACTTC.

The chain employs TRBV30 and TRBJ1-5, with D possibly TRBD1 on 6 matching bases. V shed 2 bases and J shed 7 bases, with 18 bases lying between them. CDR1 is GTSNPN, CDR2 SVGIG, per germline (reference sequence). This CDR3 contains 15 residues. The CDR3: CAWSLPNRVDQPQHF. Here the CDR3 DNA reads TGTGCCTGGAGTCTCCCCAACAGGGTGGACCAGCCCCAGCATTTT. Full variable domain (missing parts from reference TRBV30 and TRBJ1-5): SQTIHQWPATLVQPVGSPLSLECTVEGTSNPNLYWYRQAAGRGLQLLFYSVGIGQISSEVPQNLSASRPQDRQFILSSKKLLLSDSGFYLCAWSLPNRVDQPQHFGDGTRLSIL.

The J gene is TRBJ2-1, the V gene TRBV5-4; TRBD2 is a possible D gene (5 bases). Trimming left V 6 bases short and J 3 bases short, with 16 bases between. The germline CDR1 and CDR2 sequences are SGHNT and YYREEE (reference sequence). CDR3 length: 15 residues. The CDR3 protein is CASKRGAENYNEQFF. The CDR3 DNA sequence: TGTGCCAGCAAGCGTGGAGCGGAAAACTACAATGAGCAGTTCTTC.

In regard to this clone: One base away lies a much larger clone, so this may be a sequencing read error. The chain joins TRBV5-6 to TRBJ2-5; TRBD1 matches at 11 bases. The germline gives CDR1 SGHDT, CDR2 YYEEEE. This CDR3 is 15 amino acids long. The CDR3 spells CAGSLVGTGGETQYF. The CDR3 DNA reads TGTGCCGGCAGCTTGGTGGGGACAGGGGGGGAGACCCAGTACTTC.

This clone was seen once. The chain uses TRBV27 and TRBJ2-3, with 8 bases fitting TRBD2. The CDR3 consists of 19 residues. Trimming cost V 4 bases and J 1 base; bases outside gene matches: 16. CDR1 is MNHEY and CDR2 is SMNVEV in the germline V gene (reference sequence). CDR3 sequence: CASSSTSGRGSSGTDTQYF. CDR3 sequence (DNA): TGTGCCAGCAGTTCTACTAGCGGTAGGGGATCCAGTGGCACAGATACGCAGTATTTT.

The table lists this clone with a few counts. The CDR3 sequence is CASNQRRSPYEQYF. The CDR3 DNA is TGTGCCAGCAACCAACGAAGATCCCCCTACGAGCAGTACTTC. This chain joins TRBV6-1 and TRBJ2-7; D ambiguous. The V end lost 7 bases, the J end lost 2 bases, and 15 bases lay between the germline ends. CDR1 MNHNS and CDR2 SASEGT come from the germline V gene. The CDR3 has 14 residues.

This clone has a count of ten or more. Here the CDR3 DNA reads TGCGCCAGCAGCTTGGGTGACAGGGGCTACGAGCAGTACTTC. It translates to CASSLGDRGYEQYF. The chain recombines TRBV5-1 with TRBJ2-7, with 8 positions matching TRBD1. Germline assignment: CDR1 SGHRS and CDR2 YFSETQ. Losses at the gene ends were 0 bases for V and 3 bases for J; bases not matched to a gene: 2. The CDR3 length is 14 residues.

This clone was picked up many times. The gene calls are TRBV14 and TRBJ2-2; D is uncertain. The CDR3 sequence is 15 residues long. V was pared by 6 bases and J by 4 bases, with 15 bases between. The germline gives CDR1 SGHDN, CDR2 FVKESK. The CDR3 is CASSPRSGRTGELFF. CDR3 in DNA: TGTGCCAGCAGTCCAAGATCTGGGCGCACCGGGGAGCTGTTTTTT.

This clone was seen only a few times. The chain recombines TRBV6-1 with TRBJ1-2; weak D call: TRBD1 (5 bases). Germline V lookup: CDR1 MNHNS, CDR2 SASEGT. The ends were cut back, 6 bases at V and 4 bases at J, with 15 bases in the middle. CDR3 size: 14 residues. The DNA for the CDR3 is TGTGCCAGCAGACCCGCCCGGGGGTCCTATGGCTACACCTTC. Amino acid sequence: CASRPARGSYGYTF.

There are many counts of this clone. One base away lies a much larger clone, so this may be a sequencing read error. Other DNA sequences within the sample encode an identical CDR3. The chain carries TRBV5-1 and TRBJ2-2; D unresolved. The V and J ends lost 2 bases and 2 bases respectively, with 10 bases between them. The germline gives CDR1 SGHRS, CDR2 YFSETQ. The length of the CDR3 is 15 residues. CDR3 residues: CASSLGQVNTGELFF. DNA of the CDR3: TGCGCCAGCAGCTTAGGGCAGGTCAACACCGGGGAGCTGTTTTTT.